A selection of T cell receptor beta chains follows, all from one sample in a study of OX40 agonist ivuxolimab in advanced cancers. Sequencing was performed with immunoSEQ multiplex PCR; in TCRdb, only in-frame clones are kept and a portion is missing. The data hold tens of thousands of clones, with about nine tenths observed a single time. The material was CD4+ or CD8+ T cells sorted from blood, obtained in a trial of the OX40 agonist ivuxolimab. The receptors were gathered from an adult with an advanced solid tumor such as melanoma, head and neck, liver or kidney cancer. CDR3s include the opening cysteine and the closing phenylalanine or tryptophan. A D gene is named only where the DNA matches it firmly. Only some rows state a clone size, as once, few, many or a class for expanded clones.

CASVRTENYGYTF,TGTGCCAGCGTGAGGACGGAGAACTATGGCTACACCTTC,once,TRBV6-1,TRBJ1-2,NA
CASSYGQLNTEAFF,TGTGCCAGCAGTTACGGGCAGCTGAACACTGAAGCTTTCTTT,once,TRBV6-5,TRBJ1-1,NA
CASSLPAEPEAFF,TGCGCCAGCAGCTTACCGGCAGAGCCTGAAGCTTTCTTT,NA,TRBV5-1,TRBJ1-1,NA
CASSPKGYNEQFF,TGTGCCAGCAGCCCTAAGGGCTACAATGAGCAGTTCTTC,NA,TRBV7-3,TRBJ2-1,NA
CASSQDEGRSNEQFF,TGCGCCAGCAGCCAAGACGAGGGTCGGAGCAATGAGCAGTTCTTC,NA,TRBV4-1,TRBJ2-1,NA
CASSYSKGGDRRFF,TGTGCCAGCAGTTACTCGAAGGGGGGTGACAGGCGATTCTTC,NA,TRBV6-5,TRBJ2-1,NA
CASSFDRAGELFF,TGTGCCAGCAGCTTCGACAGGGCCGGGGAGCTGTTTTTT,NA,TRBV7-7,TRBJ2-2,TRBD1
CASSFTGPTNQPQHF,TGTGCCAGTAGTTTTACAGGGCCCACCAATCAGCCCCAGCATTTT,NA,TRBV19,TRBJ1-5,NA
CASRQGNYEQYF,TGTGCCAGCCGACAGGGGAACTACGAGCAGTACTTC,NA,TRBV2,TRBJ2-7,TRBD1
CASSPGLAGLRQFF,TGTGCCAGCAGTCCGGGACTAGCAGGACTTAGGCAGTTCTTC,NA,TRBV7-9,TRBJ2-1,TRBD2
CASSPRNTEAFF,TGTGCCAGCAGCCCCAGAAACACTGAAGCTTTCTTT,NA,TRBV6-1,TRBJ1-1,NA
CASSRYRGRRETQYF,TGTGCCAGTAGTCGTTATAGGGGGCGCAGGGAGACCCAGTACTTC,once,TRBV19,TRBJ2-5,TRBD1
CASSGGGETQYF,TGTGCCAGCAGCGGAGGAGGGGAGACCCAGTACTTC,NA,TRBV9,TRBJ2-5,NA
CASSYSGGLNTEAFF,TGTGCCAGCAGCTACTCCGGGGGGTTGAACACTGAAGCTTTCTTT,once,TRBV7-9,TRBJ1-1,NA
CASSLRGALAKNIQYF,TGTGCCAGCAGCCTGCGGGGGGCGCTGGCCAAAAACATTCAGTACTTC,NA,TRBV5-4,TRBJ2-4,TRBD2
CASSQGREYEQYF,TGCGCCAGCAGCCAAGGTCGCGAGTACGAGCAGTACTTC,once,TRBV4-1,TRBJ2-7,NA
CASSLSTPTMGGGGQYF,TGTGCCAGCAGTTTATCTACACCAACCATGGGAGGGGGGGGCCAGTATTTT,NA,TRBV27,TRBJ2-3,NA
CASSVETGGWSGYTF,TGTGCCAGCAGCGTCGAGACAGGGGGATGGAGTGGCTACACCTTC,NA,TRBV9,TRBJ1-2,TRBD1
CASSFDRGLSTYGYTF,TGTGCCAGCAGTTTTGACAGGGGGCTTAGTACCTATGGCTACACCTTC,NA,TRBV5-4,TRBJ1-2,TRBD1
CASSSLMNTGELFF,TGCGCCAGCAGCTCCCTAATGAACACCGGGGAGCTGTTTTTT,NA,TRBV5-1,TRBJ2-2,NA
CASSQEETGGGGYTF,TGCGCCAGCAGCCAAGAGGAGACAGGGGGAGGTGGCTACACCTTC,NA,TRBV4-3,TRBJ1-2,TRBD1
CASSVGMGPTTYEQYF,TGTGCCAGCAGCGTAGGGATGGGACCGACGACCTACGAGCAGTACTTC,once,TRBV9,TRBJ2-7,NA
CSVSGSSSYNEQFF,TGCAGCGTTAGCGGGAGTTCATCCTACAATGAGCAGTTCTTC,NA,TRBV29-1,TRBJ2-1,TRBD2
CASSFSPPGLNTEAFF,TGTGCCAGCAGTTTTTCCCCCCCGGGGCTGAACACTGAAGCTTTCTTT,NA,TRBV28,TRBJ1-1,NA
CASSVDRVLDYGYTF,TGTGCCAGCAGCGTAGATAGAGTTCTTGACTATGGCTACACCTTC,once,TRBV9,TRBJ1-2,NA
CASSLATPPKTQYF,TGTGCCAGCAGCTTAGCTACACCCCCGAAGACCCAGTACTTC,NA,TRBV7-9,TRBJ2-5,NA
CASSYSHTGELFF,TGTGCCAGCAGTTACTCGCACACCGGGGAGCTGTTTTTT,NA,TRBV6-5,TRBJ2-2,NA
CASSESNAGMYEQYF,TGCGCCAGCAGTGAGTCGAATGCAGGGATGTACGAGCAGTACTTC,few,TRBV10-1,TRBJ2-7,NA
CASSWDSFSGNTIYF,TGTGCCAGCAGCTGGGACAGCTTCTCTGGAAACACCATATATTTT,NA,TRBV7-8,TRBJ1-3,TRBD1
CATSHRAREQYF,TGTGCCACCAGTCATAGGGCTCGCGAGCAGTACTTC,NA,TRBV15,TRBJ2-7,NA
CASSPQGIGALAPGEQYF,TGTGCCAGCTCACCACAAGGAATTGGGGCTCTCGCACCTGGGGAGCAGTACTTC,NA,TRBV18,TRBJ2-7,NA
CASSNRDAGTYEQYF,TGTGCCAGCAGCAACCGGGACGCCGGAACCTACGAGCAGTACTTC,NA,TRBV5-7,TRBJ2-7,NA
CASSHSNQPQHF,TGTGCCAGCAGCCATAGCAATCAGCCCCAGCATTTT,few,TRBV6-1,TRBJ1-5,NA
CASSLHGTRDTDTQYF,TGTGCCAGCAGCTTGCACGGGACTAGAGACACAGATACGCAGTATTTT,NA,TRBV11-2,TRBJ2-3,TRBD2
CASSPGAGATYNEQFF,TGCGCCAGCAGCCCCGGAGCGGGGGCGACATACAATGAGCAGTTCTTC,once,TRBV4-1,TRBJ2-1,TRBD2